This T cell receptor beta chain was documented in a study of quantifying T cell responses using KT2 cells. Study-wide background: TCR alpha and beta constant-region primers primed reverse transcription of RNA.

Unfractionated PBMC were spiked with known numbers of KT2 clone cells. In this sample, this clonotype turned up a few times. An oligo carrying a UMI was ligated to the cDNA 3' end. First-round PCR used three to five cycles and beta primers RC1.1 and RC1.2 covering TRBC1 and TRBC2. TCRdb re-called the UMI-ligation and nested PCR reads with MiXCR, one entry per CDR3 protein. The sample shows 39,000 or so distinct CDR3 sequences, approximately 15% of them seen only once. V lost 2 bases and J lost 7, with 25 bases in between. Germline loops: CDR1 SGHNT, CDR2 YYREEE (reference sequence). This CDR3 contains 17 residues.

Sequencing used PBMCs spiked with cells of the T cell clone KT2. The gene calls are TRBV5-4 and TRBJ2-7, with D perhaps TRBD1 (6 bases). The TCR originated in a human donor. The CDR3 nucleotides are TGTGCCAGCAGCTTAAGCAGGGGTGGTGATACTACTCAGGAGCAGTACTTC. It yields the protein CASSLSRGGDTTQEQYF.